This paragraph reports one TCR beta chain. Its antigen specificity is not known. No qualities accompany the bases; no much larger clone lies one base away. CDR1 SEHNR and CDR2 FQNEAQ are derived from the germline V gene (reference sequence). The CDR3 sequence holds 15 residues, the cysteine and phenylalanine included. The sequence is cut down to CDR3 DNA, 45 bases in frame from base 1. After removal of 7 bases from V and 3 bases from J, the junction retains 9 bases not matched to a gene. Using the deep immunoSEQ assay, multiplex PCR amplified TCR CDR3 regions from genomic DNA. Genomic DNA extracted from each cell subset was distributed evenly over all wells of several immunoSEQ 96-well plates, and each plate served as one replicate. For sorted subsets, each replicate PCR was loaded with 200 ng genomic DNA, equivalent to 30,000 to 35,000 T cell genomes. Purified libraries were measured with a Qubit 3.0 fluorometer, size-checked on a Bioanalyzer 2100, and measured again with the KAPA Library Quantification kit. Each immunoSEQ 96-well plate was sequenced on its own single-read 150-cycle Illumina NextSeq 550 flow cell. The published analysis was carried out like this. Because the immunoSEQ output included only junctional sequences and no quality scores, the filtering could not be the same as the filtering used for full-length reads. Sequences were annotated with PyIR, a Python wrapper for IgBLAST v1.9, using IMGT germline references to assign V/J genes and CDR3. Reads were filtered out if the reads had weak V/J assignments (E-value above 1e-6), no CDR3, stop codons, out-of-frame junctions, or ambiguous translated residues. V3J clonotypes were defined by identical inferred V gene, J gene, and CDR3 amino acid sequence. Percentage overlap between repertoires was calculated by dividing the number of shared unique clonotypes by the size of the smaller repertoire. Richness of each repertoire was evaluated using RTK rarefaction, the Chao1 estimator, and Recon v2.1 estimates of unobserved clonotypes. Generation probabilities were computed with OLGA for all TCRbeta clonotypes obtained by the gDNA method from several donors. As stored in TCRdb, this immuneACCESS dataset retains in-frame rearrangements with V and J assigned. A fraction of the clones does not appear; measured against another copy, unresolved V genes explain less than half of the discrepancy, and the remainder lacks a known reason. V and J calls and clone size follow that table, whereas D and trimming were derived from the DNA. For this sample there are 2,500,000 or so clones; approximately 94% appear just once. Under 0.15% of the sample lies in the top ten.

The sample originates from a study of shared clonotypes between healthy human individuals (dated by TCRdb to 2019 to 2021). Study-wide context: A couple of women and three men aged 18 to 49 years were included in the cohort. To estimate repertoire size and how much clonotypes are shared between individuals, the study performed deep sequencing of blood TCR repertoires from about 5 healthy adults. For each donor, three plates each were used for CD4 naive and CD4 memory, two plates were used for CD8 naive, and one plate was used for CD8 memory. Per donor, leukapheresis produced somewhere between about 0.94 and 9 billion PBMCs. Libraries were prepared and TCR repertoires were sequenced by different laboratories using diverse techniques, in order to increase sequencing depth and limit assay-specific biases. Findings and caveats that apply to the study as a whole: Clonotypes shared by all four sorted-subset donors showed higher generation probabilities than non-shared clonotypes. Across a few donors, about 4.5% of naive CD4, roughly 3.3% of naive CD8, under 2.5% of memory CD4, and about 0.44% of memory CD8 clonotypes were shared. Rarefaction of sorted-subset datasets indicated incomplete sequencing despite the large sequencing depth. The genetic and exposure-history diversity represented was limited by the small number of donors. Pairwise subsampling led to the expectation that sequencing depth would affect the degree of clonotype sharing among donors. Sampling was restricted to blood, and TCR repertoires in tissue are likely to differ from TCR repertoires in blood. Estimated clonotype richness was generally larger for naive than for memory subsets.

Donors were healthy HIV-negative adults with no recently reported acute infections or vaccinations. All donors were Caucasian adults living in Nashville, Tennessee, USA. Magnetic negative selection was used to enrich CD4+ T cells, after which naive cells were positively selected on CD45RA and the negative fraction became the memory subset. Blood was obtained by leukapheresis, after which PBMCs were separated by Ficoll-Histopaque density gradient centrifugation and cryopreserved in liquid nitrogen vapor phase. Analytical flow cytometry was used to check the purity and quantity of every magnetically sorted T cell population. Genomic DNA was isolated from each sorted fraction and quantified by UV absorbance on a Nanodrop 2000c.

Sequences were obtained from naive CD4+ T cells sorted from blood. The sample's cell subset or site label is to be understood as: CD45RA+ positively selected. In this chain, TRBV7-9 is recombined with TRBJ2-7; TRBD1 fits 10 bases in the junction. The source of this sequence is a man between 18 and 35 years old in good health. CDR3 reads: CASTPFGQGVYEQYF. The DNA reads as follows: TGTGCCAGCACCCCCTTCGGACAGGGGGTCTACGAGCAGTACTTC.